Each of the 24 T cell receptor beta chains below was sequenced from the same sample in a study of shared clonotypes between healthy human individuals. Sequencing was performed with immunoSEQ multiplex PCR; in TCRdb, only in-frame clones are kept and a portion is missing. The sample holds 780,000 or so clones; 55% to 75% are singletons and the top ten take more than 1.5%. Sequencing was carried out using memory CD4+ T cells sorted from blood. Regarding subset: CD45RA-negative fraction. The source of these receptors is a woman between 25 and 40 years old in good health.

This clone showed up many times. The rearrangement uses TRBV25-1 and TRBJ1-2; D remains ambiguous. This CDR3 comprises 15 residues. Germline V CDR1 and CDR2: MGHDK, SYGVNS. Between the trimmed V and J ends, which lost 4 bases and 7 bases, there was a span of 19 bases. As DNA, the CDR3 is TGTGCCAGCAGTGGCCCTGACAATCGCTATGGTGGCTACACCTTC. It codes for CASSGPDNRYGGYTF.

In this sample, this clone turned up once. V and J are TRBV12-1 and TRBJ2-6; the table's D call, TRBD1, has no DNA check behind it. TRBV12-1 is a listed pseudogene. There are 16 residues in the CDR3. The CDR3 bases are TGTGCCAGCAGCCGGATAGGACAAAGTCGGGCCAACGTCCTGACTTTC. Protein sequence: CASSRIGQSRANVLTF.

V and J are TRBV6-1 and TRBJ2-5; D possibly corresponds to TRBD2 (5 bases). Germline loops: CDR1 MNHNS, CDR2 SASEGT. The CDR3 has 14 amino acids. V shed 8 bases and J shed 1 base, with 14 bases lying between them. This CDR3 reads CASSIHSAQETQYF. For the CDR3, the DNA is TGTGCCAGCTCGATTCATAGCGCCCAAGAGACCCAGTACTTC.

This clone was picked up one time. The chain is built from TRBV11-2 and TRBJ2-3, with TRBD2 matching over 8 bases. CDR3 length: 16 residues. Trimming took 4 bases from V and 3 from J; bases not matched to a gene: 9. CDR1 and CDR2 from the germline V gene are SGHAT and FQNNGV. The CDR3 loop reads CASSSIAGTGTDTQYF. CDR3 coding DNA: TGTGCCAGCAGCTCTATAGCGGGAACTGGGACAGATACGCAGTATTTT.

Only one count was recorded for this clone. V is TRBV9 and J is TRBJ2-1; D may match TRBD1 or TRBD2 (6 bases each). CDR1 and CDR2 from the germline V gene are SGDLS and YYNGEE. V shed 4 bases and J shed 8 bases, with 19 bases lying between them. There are 15 residues in the CDR3. The CDR3 DNA follows: TGTGCCAGCAGCCCGAGGGGGACTGCCATAGATGAGCAGTTCTTC. Its translation is CASSPRGTAIDEQFF.

This rearrangement joins TRBV2 to TRBJ2-1; 11 nucleotides agree with TRBD2. CDR3 length: 15 residues. Germline-derived CDR1 and CDR2 are SNHLY and FYNNEI. With V trimmed by 7 bases and J by 6 bases, 8 bases remained unmatched. In DNA, the CDR3 is TGTGCCAGCAAACACGGTAGCGGGAGGGCCAATGAGCAGTTCTTC. This translates into CASKHGSGRANEQFF.

The rearrangement joins TRBV7-8 to TRBJ1-2; unclear D gene. The CDR3 is 15 amino acids. Deletions cut 4 bases from V and 0 bases from J, with 12 bases between. CDR1 and CDR2 from the germline V gene are SGHVS and FQNEAQ. The CDR3 sequence: CASSSRGPSNYGYTF. The CDR3 region has the DNA TGTGCCAGCAGCTCCCGCGGACCTTCTAACTATGGCTACACCTTC.

This chain links TRBV2 with TRBJ1-4; D not resolved. From germline, CDR1 is SNHLY and CDR2 FYNNEI. CDR3 length equals 15 residues. Between the trimmed V and J ends, which lost 1 base and 8 bases, there was a span of 14 bases. The CDR3, as DNA: TGTGCCAGCAGTGAAGGGTGGGGATATGGAGAAAAACTGTTTTTT. Amino acid sequence: CASSEGWGYGEKLFF.

The V gene is TRBV25-1, the J gene TRBJ1-3; 10 bases line up with TRBD1. The CDR3 spans 15 residues. Germline-derived CDR1 and CDR2 are MGHDK and SYGVNS. The trim removed 5 bases at V and 3 bases at J, leaving 4 bases unmatched. CDR3 bases: TGTGCCAGCAGTCCGGGACAGGGGTATGGAAACACCATATATTTT. Its translation: CASSPGQGYGNTIYF.

V gene TRBV27 combines with J gene TRBJ2-1; D may be TRBD2 (6 bases). CDR1 is MNHEY, CDR2 SMNVEV, per germline (reference sequence). The CDR3 has 16 residues. The V gene lost 7 bases and the J gene lost 0 bases, with 16 bases spanning the gap. CDR3 region: CASIRRGAGSYNEQFF. Written as DNA, the CDR3 is TGTGCCAGCATCAGGCGCGGGGCCGGCTCCTACAATGAGCAGTTCTTC.

In the case of this clone: With a far larger clone one base away, a read error is the likely cause. The same CDR3 also results from other DNA sequences found in this sample. The V and J genes are TRBV9 and TRBJ2-3, with no clear D. Looked up from germline, CDR1 is SGDLS and CDR2 is YYNGEE. This CDR3 contains 13 residues. The ends were cut back, 0 bases at V and 2 bases at J, with 4 bases in the middle. For the CDR3, the DNA is TGTGCCAGCAGCGTAGCTTCCACAGATACGCAGTATTTT. Protein sequence: CASSVASTDTQYF.

The chain is built from TRBV30 and TRBJ1-6, with a possible D match to TRBD1 (5 bases). This CDR3 region has 14 residues. Germline values: CDR1 GTSNPN, CDR2 SVGIG (reference sequence). V lost 4 bases, J lost 6 bases, and 13 bases lay in between. The CDR3 sequence: CAWNKGTGNSPLHF. CDR3 DNA sequence: TGTGCCTGGAATAAGGGGACCGGTAATTCACCCCTCCACTTT.

V and J are TRBV5-6 and TRBJ2-1; the D call may be TRBD1 or TRBD2 (5 bases each). Trimming removed 3 bases from V and 6 bases from J, with 10 bases in between. CDR3 length: 13 amino acids. Looked up from germline, CDR1 is SGHDT and CDR2 is YYEEEE. CDR3 loop: CASSWGPGNEQFF. CDR3 DNA sequence: TGTGCCAGCAGCTGGGGACCTGGCAATGAGCAGTTCTTC.

This chain uses TRBV2 with TRBJ1-1, with 8 bases aligning to TRBD1. The CDR3 consists of 15 residues. Germline CDR1 and CDR2: SNHLY and FYNNEI. J gave up 3 bases and V 6 bases, and 9 bases lay outside the gene matches. The CDR3 region is CASSARTGLYTEAFF. CDR3 in DNA: TGTGCCAGCAGCGCTAGGACAGGGCTGTACACTGAAGCTTTCTTT. Variable domain in full (rest from reference TRBV2 and TRBJ1-1): EPEVTQTPSHQVTQMGQEVILRCVPISNHLYFYWYRQILGQKVEFLVSFYNNEISEKSEIFDDQFSVERPDGSNFTLKIRSTKLEDSAMYFCASSARTGLYTEAFFGQGTRLTVV.

The count of this clone is one. Different DNA sequences within this sample yield the same CDR3. The chain joins TRBV5-1 to TRBJ1-2, with D hard to call. V lost 0 bases and J 4 bases, leaving 7 bases between the germline ends. Germline CDR1 SGHRS, CDR2 YFSETQ. This CDR3 region has 13 residues. CDR3 nucleotide sequence: TGCGCCAGCAGCTTGGGCGGGAGCTATGGCTACACCTTC. Protein sequence: CASSLGGSYGYTF.

Only one count was recorded for this clone. It may be a read error: a sequence one base away is much more abundant. Other DNA variants within this sample encode the same CDR3. J is TRBJ2-1 and V is TRBV5-1, with a possible D match to TRBD2 (6 bases). The CDR3 length is 15 residues. Germline-derived CDR1 and CDR2 are SGHRS and YFSETQ. The V end was cut by 0 bases, the J end by 4 bases, with 11 bases between. CDR3 region: CASSLASSEYNEQFF. CDR3 nucleotides: TGCGCCAGCAGCTTGGCCTCTAGCGAATACAATGAGCAGTTCTTC.

The rearrangement joins TRBV4-2 to TRBJ1-5, with TRBD1 as a possible D gene (5 bases). Germline V CDR1 and CDR2: LGHNA, YNFKEQ. The CDR3 consists of 17 residues. Trimming took 4 bases from V and 5 from J, leaving 21 bases between them. CDR3 loop: CASSPSIGGTGDQPQHF. The CDR3 DNA follows: TGTGCCAGCAGCCCCTCAATCGGGGGAACCGGGGATCAGCCCCAGCATTTT.

The J gene is TRBJ2-1, the V gene TRBV11-3, with D possibly called TRBD1 or TRBD2 (5 bases each). Germline CDR1 SGHNT, CDR2 YENEEA. The CDR3 totals 17 residues. The V and J ends lost 0 bases and 5 bases respectively, with 17 bases between them. CDR3 DNA sequence: TGTGCCAGCAGCTTAGAGGCGCAGGGCGGGCTAAACAATGAGCAGTTCTTC. It encodes CASSLEAQGGLNNEQFF.

The genes are TRBV18 and TRBJ1-1, with D tentatively TRBD1 (6 bases). V shed 2 bases and J shed 0 bases, with 10 bases lying between them. This CDR3 contains 15 residues. Germline assignment: CDR1 KGHSH and CDR2 LQKENI. CDR3 residues: CASSPSGGMNTEAFF. The CDR3 region has the DNA TGTGCCAGCTCACCATCGGGGGGCATGAACACTGAAGCTTTCTTT.

This clone was counted a few times. The V and J genes are TRBV11-3 and TRBJ2-3; D could derive from TRBD1 or TRBD2 (7 bases each). The V end was cut by 3 bases, the J end by 6 bases, with 16 bases between. Germline values: CDR1 SGHNT, CDR2 YENEEA. This CDR3 is 15 amino acids long. CDR3 sequence (DNA): TGTGCCAGCAGCTTGCAGGGGGGGTCTTTGGATACGCAGTATTTT. It translates to CASSLQGGSLDTQYF.

The chain joins TRBV5-4 to TRBJ2-5, with D perhaps matching TRBD2 (5 bases). V lost 2 bases, J lost 5 bases, and 10 bases lay in between. The CDR3 has 13 amino acids. Germline V gene lookup returns CDR1 SGHNT and CDR2 YYREEE (reference sequence). In DNA form, the CDR3 reads TGTGCCAGCAGCTTAGCGGCGGAGGAGACCCAGTACTTC. Protein: CASSLAAEETQYF.

The rearrangement links TRBV5-1 to TRBJ1-3, with 12 bases lining up with TRBD1. From germline, CDR1 is SGHRS and CDR2 YFSETQ. With V trimmed by 3 bases and J by 8 bases, 3 bases remained unmatched. The CDR3 is 14 residues long. This CDR3 reads CASSWDRGQDTIYF. The DNA of the CDR3 is TGCGCCAGCAGCTGGGACAGGGGGCAGGACACCATATATTTT.

The sample holds a few counts of this clone. Other DNA sequences of this sample code for an identical CDR3. J is TRBJ2-3 and V is TRBV5-1; 10 positions match TRBD1. The germline CDR1 and CDR2 sequences are SGHRS and YFSETQ. The CDR3 length is 14 residues. Trimming at V came to 4 bases and at J to 3 bases, leaving 2 bases not matched to a gene. CDR3 amino acids: CASSPGQGTDTQYF. DNA of the CDR3: TGCGCCAGCAGCCCGGGACAGGGGACAGATACGCAGTATTTT.

The genes are TRBV6-1 and TRBJ2-5; D perhaps matches TRBD1 (6 bases). Trimming pared 6 bases from V and 5 bases from J, leaving 16 bases between. The germline gives CDR1 MNHNS, CDR2 SASEGT. The CDR3 loop spans 14 amino acids. CDR3 sequence: CASRPAGVQETQYF. The CDR3 nucleotides read TGTGCCAGCAGGCCAGCAGGGGTGCAGGAGACCCAGTACTTC.